These 7 T cell receptor beta chains were all obtained from the same sample, sequenced in a study of Ad26.COV2.S vaccination and SARS-CoV-2 variants. The table came from immunoSEQ multiplex PCR; TCRdb's copy has only in-frame clones and leaves some out. Here the sample spans approximately 300,000 clones, 85% to 90% being singletons. As for treatment: some 20 received Ad26.COV2.S at low or high dose, single or two shots; about 5 received placebo; per-sample allocation not given. Day 63 following the first vaccine or placebo injection was when the samples were taken. The input for sequencing was peripheral blood, taken in a trial of Ad26.COV2.S vaccine versus placebo. These receptors were taken from a person aged 18-60 years who received the Ad26.COV2.S COVID-19 vaccine or a placebo.

The V gene is TRBV19, the J gene TRBJ2-2; D may be TRBD2 (5 bases). The CDR3 spans 15 residues. CDR1 and CDR2 (germline): LNHDA, SQIVND (reference sequence). The germline V and J ends were trimmed by 7 bases and 2 bases, with 14 bases remaining between them. In DNA, the CDR3 is TGTGCCAGTACCCTGCGGGCAGGAAACACCGGGGAGCTGTTTTTT. It yields the protein CASTLRAGNTGELFF.

This clone was seen only once. V usage is TRBV3-1 (or the pseudogene TRBV3-2) and J usage is TRBJ2-3, with a tentative D call TRBD2 (6 bases). The germline CDR1 and CDR2 sequences are LGHDT and YNNKEL (reference sequence). V lost 6 bases and J lost 0, with 16 bases in between. This CDR3 is 16 amino acids long. The CDR3 DNA reads TGTGCCAGCAGTTCTGGGGCGGGACGTAGCACAGATACGCAGTATTTT. As protein: CASSSGAGRSTDTQYF.

This clone was detected only a few times. The chain has TRBV6-1 and TRBJ1-5; D is ambiguous. Trimming took off 3 bases at V and 7 bases at J, with 16 bases between the two ends. The CDR3 runs to 15 residues. CDR1 and CDR2 (germline): MNHNS, SASEGT. CDR3 DNA: TGTGCCAGCAGTGATGGAGGGTGGGTCGGGCAGCCCCAGCATTTT. Its protein product is CASSDGGWVGQPQHF.

V usage is TRBV4-3 and J usage is TRBJ2-7; TRBD2 agrees at 7 bases. This CDR3 contains 16 residues. V gave up 1 base and J gave up 3 bases; unmatched junction bases: 9. CDR1 LGHNA and CDR2 YSLEER come from the germline V gene. The DNA for the CDR3 is TGCGCCAGCAGCCAAGTATGGGGGGGGAATAACTACGAGCAGTACTTC. This codes for CASSQVWGGNNYEQYF.

This chain joins TRBV4-1 and TRBJ1-2, with 7 nucleotides matching TRBD1. V lost 1 base, J lost 2 bases, and 4 bases stayed unmatched. The CDR3 has 15 residues. CDR1 and CDR2 (germline): MGHRA, YSYEKL. The CDR3 coding sequence is TGCGCCAGCAGCCAAGTTCGGGGACAGAACTATGGCTACACCTTC. Encoded protein: CASSQVRGQNYGYTF.

V is TRBV6-1 and J is TRBJ2-1; no reliable D call. V gave up 1 base and J gave up 2 bases, with 3 bases separating them. CDR3 length: 13 residues. CDR1 and CDR2 (germline): MNHNS, SASEGT. The CDR3 nucleotides read TGTGCCAGCAGTGAAGTGACCTACAATGAGCAGTTCTTC. Translation: CASSEVTYNEQFF.

The J gene is TRBJ2-5, the V gene TRBV18; D gene unclear. The CDR3 consists of 12 residues. V lost 2 bases and J 5 bases, leaving 6 bases between the germline ends. Germline assignment: CDR1 KGHSH and CDR2 LQKENI. DNA for the CDR3: TGTGCCAGCTCACCAATCTTCGAGACCCAGTACTTC. Protein sequence: CASSPIFETQYF. The full variable domain, rest sourced from reference TRBV18 and TRBJ2-5, is NAGVMQNPRHLVRRRGQEARLRCSPMKGHSHVYWYRQLPEEGLKFMVYLQKENIIDESGMPKERFSAEFPKEGPSILRIQQVVRGDSAAYFCASSPIFETQYFGPGTRLLVL.